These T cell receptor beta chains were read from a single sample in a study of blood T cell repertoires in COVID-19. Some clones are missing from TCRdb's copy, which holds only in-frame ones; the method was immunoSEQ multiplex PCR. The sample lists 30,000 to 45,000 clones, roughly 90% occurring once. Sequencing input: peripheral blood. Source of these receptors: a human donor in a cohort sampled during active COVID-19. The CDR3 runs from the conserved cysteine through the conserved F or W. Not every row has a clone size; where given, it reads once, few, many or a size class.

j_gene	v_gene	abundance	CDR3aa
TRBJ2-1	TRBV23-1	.	CASSQSPGERSYNEQFF
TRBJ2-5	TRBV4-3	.	CASSQGFPGQWETQYF
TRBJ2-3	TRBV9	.	CARRTVSTDTQYF
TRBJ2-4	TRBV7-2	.	CASSSGLKNIQYF
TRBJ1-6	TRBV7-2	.	CASSSRTGASNSPLHF
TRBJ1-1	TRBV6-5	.	CASSYRGAVNTEAFF
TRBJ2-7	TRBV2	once	CASSADRGSSYEQYF
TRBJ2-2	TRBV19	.	CATNRGAGNTGELFF
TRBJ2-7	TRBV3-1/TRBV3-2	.	CASSHPARPYGEQYF
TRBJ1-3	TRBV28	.	CASRTGSSSGNTIYF
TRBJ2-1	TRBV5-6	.	CASSPYGGAGALNEQFF
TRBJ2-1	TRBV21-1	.	CASSKSSWGLATAHPFNEQFF
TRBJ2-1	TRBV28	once	CASRTLAEQFF
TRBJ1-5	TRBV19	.	CASSLDRVNQPQHF
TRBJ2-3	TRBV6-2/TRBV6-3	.	CASSPTAGRTQYF
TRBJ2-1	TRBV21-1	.	CASSKARGRVNEQFF
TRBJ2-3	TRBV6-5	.	CASRQRGGRTDTQYF
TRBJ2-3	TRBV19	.	CASSITGLADASTDTQYF
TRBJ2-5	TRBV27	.	CASRFLSGGQETQYF
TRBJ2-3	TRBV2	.	CASSTGTSGSRQYF
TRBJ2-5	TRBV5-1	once	CASSVQASTRETQYF
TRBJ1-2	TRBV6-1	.	CASSEGGVGSSYGYTF
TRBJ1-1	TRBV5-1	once	CASSSDPGRAEAFF
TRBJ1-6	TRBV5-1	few	CASRLHNAYNSPLHF
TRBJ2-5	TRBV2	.	CASSEWTTSQETQYF
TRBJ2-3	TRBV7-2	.	CASSLVGAGGFTDTQYF
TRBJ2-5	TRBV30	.	CAWSGRQGGTQYF
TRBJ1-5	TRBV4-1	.	CASSQAQGSNQPQHF
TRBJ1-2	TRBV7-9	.	CASTPGQSFGGYTF
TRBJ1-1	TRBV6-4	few	CASSENRDREMNTEAFF
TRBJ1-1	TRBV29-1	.	CSVGVRGMNTEAFF
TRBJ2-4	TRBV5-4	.	CASSLQGGGGQQYF
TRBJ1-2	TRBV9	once	CASSTGPSKGYTF
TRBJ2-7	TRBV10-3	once	CAISPRDSSGEQYF
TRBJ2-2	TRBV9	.	CASSVVSGGNAGELFF
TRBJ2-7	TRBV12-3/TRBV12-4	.	CASSLRGEQYF
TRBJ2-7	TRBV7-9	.	CASDRTSGRATGEQYF
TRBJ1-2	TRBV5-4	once	CASSLRGGRQNYGYTF
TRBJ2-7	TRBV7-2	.	CASSLVAAKSTYEQYF